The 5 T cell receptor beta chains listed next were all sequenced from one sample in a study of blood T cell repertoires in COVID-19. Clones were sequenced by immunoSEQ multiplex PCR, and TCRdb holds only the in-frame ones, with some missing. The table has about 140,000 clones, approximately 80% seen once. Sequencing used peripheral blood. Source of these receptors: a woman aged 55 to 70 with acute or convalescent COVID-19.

The CDR3 DNA reads TGCGCCAGCAGCCCCTTGAGCTCCTACAATGAGCAGTTCTTC. It yields the protein CASSPLSSYNEQFF. The chain is built from TRBV5-1 and TRBJ2-1; D gene uncertain. Germline values: CDR1 SGHRS, CDR2 YFSETQ. Trimming cost V 4 bases and J 0 bases, with 8 bases left between them. CDR3 size: 14 residues.

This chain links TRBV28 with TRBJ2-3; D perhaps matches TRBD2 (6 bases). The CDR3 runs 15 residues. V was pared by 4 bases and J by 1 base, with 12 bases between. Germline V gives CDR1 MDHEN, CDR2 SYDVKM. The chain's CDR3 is CASSSPGLRTDTQYF. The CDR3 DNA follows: TGTGCCAGCAGTTCGCCGGGACTGCGCACAGATACGCAGTATTTT.

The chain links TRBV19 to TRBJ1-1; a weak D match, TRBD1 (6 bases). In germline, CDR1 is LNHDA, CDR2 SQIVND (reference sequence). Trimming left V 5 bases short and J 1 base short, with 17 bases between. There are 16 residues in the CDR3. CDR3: CASSEPRGQSNTEAFF. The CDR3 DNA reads TGTGCCAGTAGTGAACCCCGAGGACAGTCGAACACTGAAGCTTTCTTT.

In nucleotides, the CDR3 is TGTGCCAGCAGTTTTCGAGGGAATGGGTACGAGCAGTACTTC. Its translation: CASSFRGNGYEQYF. The chain couples TRBV28 to TRBJ2-7; perhaps TRBD2 as D (5 bases). This CDR3 is 14 amino acids long. Germline V gene data show CDR1 as MDHEN and CDR2 as SYDVKM. The V gene lost 3 bases and the J gene lost 4 bases, with 13 bases spanning the gap.

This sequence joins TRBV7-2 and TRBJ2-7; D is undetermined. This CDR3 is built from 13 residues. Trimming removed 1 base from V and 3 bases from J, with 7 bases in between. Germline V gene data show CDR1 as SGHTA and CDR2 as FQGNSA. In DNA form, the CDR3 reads TGTGCCAGCAGCTTAGGGTACGGCTACGAGCAGTACTTC. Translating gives CASSLGYGYEQYF.